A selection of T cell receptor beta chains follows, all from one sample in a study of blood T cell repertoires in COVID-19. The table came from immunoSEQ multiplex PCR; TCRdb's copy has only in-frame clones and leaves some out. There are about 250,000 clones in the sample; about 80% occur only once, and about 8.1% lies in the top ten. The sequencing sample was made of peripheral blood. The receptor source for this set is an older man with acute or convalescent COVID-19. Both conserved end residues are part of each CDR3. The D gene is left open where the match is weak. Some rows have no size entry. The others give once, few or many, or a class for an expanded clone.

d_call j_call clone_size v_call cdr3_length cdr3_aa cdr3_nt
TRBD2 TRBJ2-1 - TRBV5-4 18 CASSRPGLAGALDNEQFF TGTGCCAGCAGCCGGCCGGGACTAGCGGGAGCGCTAGACAATGAGCAGTTCTTC
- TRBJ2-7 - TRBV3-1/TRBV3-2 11 CASSPGLRQYF TGTGCCAGCAGCCCGGGACTTCGACAGTACTTC
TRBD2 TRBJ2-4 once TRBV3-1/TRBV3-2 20 CASSQGGLAGNLLAKNIQYF TGTGCCAGCAGCCAAGGGGGACTAGCGGGGAATTTATTAGCCAAAAACATTCAGTACTTC
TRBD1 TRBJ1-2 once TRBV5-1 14 CASSSLTGDYGYTF TGCGCCAGCAGCTCCCTGACAGGGGACTATGGCTACACCTTC
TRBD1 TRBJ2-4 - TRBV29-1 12 CSGGQGENIQYF TGCAGCGGGGGACAGGGGGAAAACATTCAGTACTTC
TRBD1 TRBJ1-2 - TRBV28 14 CASSAPGQGDGYTF TGTGCCAGCAGTGCTCCGGGACAGGGAGATGGCTACACCTTC
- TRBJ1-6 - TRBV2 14 CAIRWTGGNSPLHF TGTGCCATCAGGTGGACGGGAGGTAATTCACCCCTCCACTTT
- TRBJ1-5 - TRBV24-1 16 CATSDGGRGPHQPQHF TGTGCCACCAGCGATGGTGGAAGGGGCCCCCATCAGCCCCAGCATTTT
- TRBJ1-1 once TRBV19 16 CASSDIFYPLNTEAFF TGTGCCAGTAGTGACATTTTTTACCCGCTGAACACTGAAGCTTTCTTT
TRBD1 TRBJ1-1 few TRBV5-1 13 CASRKTGGTEAFF TGCGCCAGCAGGAAAACAGGGGGAACTGAAGCTTTCTTT
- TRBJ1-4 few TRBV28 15 CASSLSLGTNEKLFF TGTGCCAGCAGTCTCTCTCTAGGCACTAATGAAAAACTGTTTTTT